A selection of T cell receptor beta chains follows, all from one sample in a study of blood T cell repertoires in COVID-19. The method was immunoSEQ multiplex PCR; TCRdb's version includes in-frame clones alone and lacks a portion of them. Here the sample spans around 470,000 clones, 89% being singletons. Sequencing was done on a sample of peripheral blood. These receptors originate from a man aged 18 to 29 with COVID-19, enrolled during active disease. CDR3s include the opening cysteine and the closing phenylalanine or tryptophan. The D gene is left open where the match is weak. Some rows mark clone size as missing; the rest say once, few, many or name a class of expanded clone.

D	V	J	size	DNA	CDR3
-	TRBV30	TRBJ2-2	-	TGTGCCTGGAGTTACAGCACGGGGACCGGGGAGCTGTTTTTT	CAWSYSTGTGELFF
TRBD1	TRBV5-4	TRBJ1-2	-	TGTGCCAGCAGCTTGGGACAGGGGGACTACACCTTC	CASSLGQGDYTF
-	TRBV15	TRBJ1-2	-	TGTGCCACCAGCGCGAAGATTACCAAGCTTAACTATGGCTACACCTTC	CATSAKITKLNYGYTF
-	TRBV4-2	TRBJ1-6	few	TGTGCCAGCAGCCAAGATCCCCACGGGGGTAATTCACCCCTCCACTTT	CASSQDPHGGNSPLHF
TRBD1	TRBV6-5	TRBJ1-1	-	TGTGCCAGCGGGGGACAGGGGATTATGGCTTTCTTT	CASGGQGIMAFF
TRBD1	TRBV19	TRBJ1-2	once	TGTGCCAGTAGTATAGGTGGAGGGACAGGCGGCTACACCTTC	CASSIGGGTGGYTF
-	TRBV5-1	TRBJ1-1	few	TGCGCCAGCAGCTTGGGACATAAGAACACTGAAGCTTTCTTT	CASSLGHKNTEAFF
TRBD1	TRBV6-5	TRBJ1-4	-	TGTGCCAGCAGCCGGGACAGACTAAATGAAAAACTGTTTTTT	CASSRDRLNEKLFF
-	TRBV9	TRBJ2-6	-	TGTGCCAGCAGCGTAAGGGGAAGGGGCCTCCCTTCTGGGGCCAACGTCCTGACTTTC	CASSVRGRGLPSGANVLTF
-	TRBV5-1	TRBJ1-2	-	TGCGTCAAGCGTACAGGAGGGGTTCTCTATGGCTACACCTTC	CVKRTGGVLYGYTF
TRBD2	TRBV6-6	TRBJ2-3	-	TGTGCCAGCAGTCCCTCCGCCGGGCGGGGGTTAACAGATACGCAGTATTTT	CASSPSAGRGLTDTQYF
TRBD2	TRBV7-8	TRBJ2-7	-	TGTGCCAGCAGCTTAGAACTAGCGGGAGGATCTCTCTTTGGGGAGCAGTACTTC	CASSLELAGGSLFGEQYF
TRBD2	TRBV6-4	TRBJ2-2	once	TGTGCCAGCAGACTAGCGTCCGTCACCGGGGAGCTGTTTTTT	CASRLASVTGELFF
-	TRBV21-1	TRBJ2-7	-	TGTGCCAGCAGCACCGTCCTGGGGGGTTGCTACGAGCAGTACTTC	CASSTVLGGCYEQYF
-	TRBV7-2	TRBJ1-2	-	TGTGCCAGCAGAGGAGCCGATAGTGTTTATGGCTACACCTTC	CASRGADSVYGYTF
TRBD2	TRBV3-1/TRBV3-2	TRBJ2-3	-	TGTGCCAGCAGCCCAGCAGCGGGAGGTTACACGCAGTATTTT	CASSPAAGGYTQYF
-	TRBV7-9	TRBJ2-5	-	TGTGCCAGCTTCAACGGTGGGGGCCAAGAACGGGCCCAGTACTTC	CASFNGGGQERAQYF
TRBD1	TRBV4-1	TRBJ2-7	-	TGCGCCAGCAGCCAGTCCGGGACAGGTCGCTACGAGCAGTACTTC	CASSQSGTGRYEQYF
-	TRBV6-5	TRBJ2-3	-	TGTGCCAGCAGTTATTCTCAGGGAAGCGATACGCAGTATTTT	CASSYSQGSDTQYF
-	TRBV12-5	TRBJ1-2	-	TGTGCTAGTGGGACCCTGGGCGGCTACACCTTC	CASGTLGGYTF
TRBD1	TRBV2	TRBJ1-6	-	TGTGCCAGCACCCCGGGGACAGATAATTCACCCCTCCACTTT	CASTPGTDNSPLHF
-	TRBV24-1	TRBJ2-2	few	TGTGCCACCAGTGGTCCGGGACACTACACCGGGGAGCTGTTTTTT	CATSGPGHYTGELFF
TRBD1	TRBV9	TRBJ2-2	many	TGTGCCAGCAGCGAGGGGACAGGGGGCATCGGAACCGGGGAGCTGTTTTTT	CASSEGTGGIGTGELFF
-	TRBV10-3	TRBJ1-5	-	TGTGCCATCAGTATAACAGGGCCACAGCCCCAGCATTTT	CAISITGPQPQHF
TRBD2	TRBV25-1	TRBJ2-1	-	TGTGCCAGCAGTAGACTAGCGGGGGGATACAATGAGCAGTTCTTC	CASSRLAGGYNEQFF
TRBD2	TRBV24-1	TRBJ2-5	-	TGTGCCACCAGTGATAGGGGGACTAGCGGGAGGGCCGAAGAGACCCAGTACTTC	CATSDRGTSGRAEETQYF
-	TRBV11-3	TRBJ2-3	-	TGTGCCAGCAGCTTAGATGGGATAGCGTCAGATACGCAGTATTTT	CASSLDGIASDTQYF
TRBD1	TRBV7-9	TRBJ2-7	-	TGTGCCAGCAGCCTGAGACCGGGACAGGGGACAACCTACGAGCAGTACTTC	CASSLRPGQGTTYEQYF
TRBD2	TRBV6-2/TRBV6-3	TRBJ2-1	few	TGTGCCAGCAGTTACCCAGCGGGAGGGCCGAAGAACAATGAGCAGTTCTTC	CASSYPAGGPKNNEQFF
-	TRBV2	TRBJ2-5	-	TGTGCCAGCAGTGAAGTGCGGCGGTCCCGGTCACAAGAGACCCAGTACTTC	CASSEVRRSRSQETQYF
TRBD1	TRBV6-2/TRBV6-3	TRBJ1-2	-	TGTGCCAGCAGTTACGCGGACAGGCCAGCTAACTATGGCTACACCTTC	CASSYADRPANYGYTF
TRBD1	TRBV2	TRBJ2-1	-	TGTGCCAGCAGTGGGGGACAGGGCTACAATGAGCAGTTCTTC	CASSGGQGYNEQFF
-	TRBV9	TRBJ1-1	-	TGTGCCAGCAGCGTAGAGGCAGGGTCGTCCACTGAAGCTTTCTTT	CASSVEAGSSTEAFF
-	TRBV19	TRBJ1-4	-	TGTGCCAGTAGCCCGGGGTTCTCTAATGAAAAACTGTTTTTT	CASSPGFSNEKLFF
TRBD2	TRBV24-1	TRBJ2-2	-	TGTGCCACCAGTGACTCGACTAGCGGGGGGGCCCGAGGCGGGGAGCTGTTTTTT	CATSDSTSGGARGGELFF
-	TRBV29-1	TRBJ2-7	-	TGCAGCGTTGTTAGCCTAAACTACGAGCAGTACTTC	CSVVSLNYEQYF
-	TRBV3-1/TRBV3-2	TRBJ2-5	-	TGTGCCAGCAGCCAAGCAACAGGGTCTATTGAGACCCAGTACTTC	CASSQATGSIETQYF
-	TRBV2	TRBJ1-4	-	TGTGCCAGCAGTCGGGGGTCGTCGGGAGAAAAACTGTTTTTT	CASSRGSSGEKLFF
-	TRBV11-3	TRBJ1-3	-	TGTGCCAGCAGCGCCCTGGGACTTTTACTTGGAAACACCATATATTTT	CASSALGLLLGNTIYF
TRBD2	TRBV5-8	TRBJ2-1	-	TGTGCCAGAACGTCACCGGGCGGGGGAATCAATGAGCAGTTCTTC	CARTSPGGGINEQFF
-	TRBV7-9	TRBJ2-7	-	TGTGCCAGCAGCTTAGACCCTAGCAGCTACGAGCAGTACTTC	CASSLDPSSYEQYF
-	TRBV5-3	TRBJ1-5	once	TGTGCCAGAAGCTTCCGGGTCCCTAATCAGCCCCAGCATTTT	CARSFRVPNQPQHF
TRBD1	TRBV6-5	TRBJ2-5	-	TGTGCCAGCAGTTACTCGACCGGGACAGGGATCGAGACCCAGTACTTC	CASSYSTGTGIETQYF
TRBD2	TRBV27	TRBJ2-7	once	TGTGCCATCACGGGGCTAGCGGGAGGGCCGGGGGGGGGCGAGCAGTACTTC	CAITGLAGGPGGGEQYF
TRBD2	TRBV29-1	TRBJ2-5	-	TGCAGCGTTGAAGATTCTGGCCTAGCGGCAGGGACCCAGTACTTC	CSVEDSGLAAGTQYF
-	TRBV3-1/TRBV3-2	TRBJ2-2	-	TGTGCCAGCAGCCAAGATTTCACTGCCTCGAACACCGGGGAGCTGTTTTTT	CASSQDFTASNTGELFF
TRBD1	TRBV29-1	TRBJ2-7	-	TGCAGCGTTGGGGACAGCGCCTACGAGCAGTACTTC	CSVGDSAYEQYF
TRBD1	TRBV18	TRBJ1-5	-	TGTGCCAGCTCACCACGGACAGGGGGCAATCAGCCCCAGCATTTT	CASSPRTGGNQPQHF
-	TRBV5-1	TRBJ1-2	-	TGCGCCAGCAGCTTGGAGGCGAACAGGTGGGGCTACACCTTC	CASSLEANRWGYTF
-	TRBV27	TRBJ2-7	-	TGTGCCAGAAGTAATGGAGGTTCCCCCTACGAGCAGTACTTC	CARSNGGSPYEQYF
-	TRBV7-6	TRBJ2-5	few	TGTGCCAGCAGCTCCCTCCACCCAGGCCCCCTTGCTAGCCCCCAAGAGACCCAGTACTTC	CASSSLHPGPLASPQETQYF
TRBD1	TRBV18	TRBJ1-2	-	TGTGCCAGCTCGCTCAGGGGGACCTATGGCTACACCTTC	CASSLRGTYGYTF
-	TRBV5-1	TRBJ2-3	-	TGCGCCAGCAGCTCACCGACAGGCCCGGATACGCAGTATTTT	CASSSPTGPDTQYF
TRBD1	TRBV7-9	TRBJ2-1	-	TGTGCCAGCAACCCCCCGGACAGGGTGAATGAGCAGTTCTTC	CASNPPDRVNEQFF
-	TRBV6-5	TRBJ2-7	-	TGTGCCAGCAGCCCGGGACACAACTACGAGCAGTACTTC	CASSPGHNYEQYF
-	TRBV5-4	TRBJ2-1	-	TGTGCCAGCAGCCCGAAGGACGGGGATGAGCAGTTCTTC	CASSPKDGDEQFF
TRBD2	TRBV6-6	TRBJ2-1	-	TGTGCCAGCACCCTGCTTACTAGCGGGAGGCATGAGCAGTTCTTC	CASTLLTSGRHEQFF
TRBD1	TRBV6-1	TRBJ1-3	-	TGTGCCAGCAGTGAAGCGACAGGGGTTACTGGAAACACCATATATTTT	CASSEATGVTGNTIYF
-	TRBV4-1	TRBJ2-1	-	TGCGCCAGCAGCCAAGATCTAAACAGGGCCGAGCAGTTCTTC	CASSQDLNRAEQFF
TRBD1	TRBV5-1	TRBJ2-6	-	TGCGCCAGCAGCTTCCCCCGGGGGACAGGGGGCACTGGGGCCAACGTCCTGACTTTC	CASSFPRGTGGTGANVLTF